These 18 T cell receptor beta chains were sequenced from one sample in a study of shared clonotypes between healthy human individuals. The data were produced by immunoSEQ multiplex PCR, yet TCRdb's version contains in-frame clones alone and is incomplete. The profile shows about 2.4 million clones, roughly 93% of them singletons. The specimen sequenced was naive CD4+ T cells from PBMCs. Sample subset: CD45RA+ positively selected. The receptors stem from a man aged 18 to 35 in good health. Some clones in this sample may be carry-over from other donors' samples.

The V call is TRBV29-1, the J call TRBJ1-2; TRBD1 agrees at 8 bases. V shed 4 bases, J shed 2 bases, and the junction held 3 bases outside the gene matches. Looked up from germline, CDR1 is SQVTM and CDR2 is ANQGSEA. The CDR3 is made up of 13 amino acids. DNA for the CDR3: TGCAGCGTTGGGACAGGGCTGAACTATGGCTACACCTTC. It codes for CSVGTGLNYGYTF.

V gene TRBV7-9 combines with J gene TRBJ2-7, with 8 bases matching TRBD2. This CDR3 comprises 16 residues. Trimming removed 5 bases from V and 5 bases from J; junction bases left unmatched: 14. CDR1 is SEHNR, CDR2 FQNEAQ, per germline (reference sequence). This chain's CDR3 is CASSQTRLAGGHEQYF. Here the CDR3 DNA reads TGTGCCAGCAGCCAAACTCGGCTTGCGGGGGGACACGAGCAGTACTTC.

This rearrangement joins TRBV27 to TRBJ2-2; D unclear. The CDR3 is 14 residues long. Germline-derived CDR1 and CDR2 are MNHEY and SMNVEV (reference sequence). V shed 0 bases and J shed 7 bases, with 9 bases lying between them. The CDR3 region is CASSLSLSGGELFF. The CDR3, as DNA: TGTGCCAGCAGTTTATCCCTTTCGGGCGGGGAGCTGTTTTTT.

The DNA for the CDR3 is TGTGCCAGCAGTAGACTATCTTACTCCTACGAGCAGTACTTC. Translated: CASSRLSYSYEQYF. The chain is built from TRBV6-5 and TRBJ2-7, with D perhaps matching TRBD2 (5 bases). The CDR3 sequence is 14 residues long. V was cut by 5 bases and J by 0 bases, with 11 bases left in between. The germline gives CDR1 MNHEY, CDR2 SVGAGI.

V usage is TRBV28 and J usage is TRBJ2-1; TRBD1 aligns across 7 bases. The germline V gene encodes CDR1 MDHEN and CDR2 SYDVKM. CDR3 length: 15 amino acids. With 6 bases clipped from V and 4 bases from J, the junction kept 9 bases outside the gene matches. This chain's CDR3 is CASRRGHSVYNEQFF. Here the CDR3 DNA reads TGTGCCAGCAGGAGGGGGCATAGCGTTTACAATGAGCAGTTCTTC. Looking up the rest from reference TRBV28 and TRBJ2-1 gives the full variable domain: DVKVTQSSRYLVKRTGEKVFLECVQDMDHENMFWYRQDPGLGLRLIYFSYDVKMKEKGDIPEGYSVSREKKERFSLILESASTNQTSMYLCASRRGHSVYNEQFFGPGTRLTVL.

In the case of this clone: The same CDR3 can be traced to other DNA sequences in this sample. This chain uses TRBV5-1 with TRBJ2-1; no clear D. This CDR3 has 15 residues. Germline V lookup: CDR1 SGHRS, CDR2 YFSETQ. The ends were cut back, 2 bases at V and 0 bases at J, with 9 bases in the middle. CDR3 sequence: CASSLGPNSYNEQFF. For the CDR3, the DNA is TGCGCCAGCAGCTTAGGACCCAACTCCTACAATGAGCAGTTCTTC. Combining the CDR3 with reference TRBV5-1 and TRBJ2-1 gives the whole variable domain KAGVTQTPRYLIKTRGQQVTLSCSPISGHRSVSWYQQTPGQGLQFLFEYFSETQRNKGNFPGRFSGRQFSNSRSEMNVSTLELGDSALYLCASSLGPNSYNEQFFGPGTRLTVL.

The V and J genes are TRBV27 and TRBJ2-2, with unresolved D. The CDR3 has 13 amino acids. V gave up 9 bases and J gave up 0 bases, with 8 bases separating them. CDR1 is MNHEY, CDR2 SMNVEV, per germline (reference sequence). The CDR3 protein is CASLEPNTGELFF. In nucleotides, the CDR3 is TGTGCCAGTCTGGAACCGAACACCGGGGAGCTGTTTTTT.

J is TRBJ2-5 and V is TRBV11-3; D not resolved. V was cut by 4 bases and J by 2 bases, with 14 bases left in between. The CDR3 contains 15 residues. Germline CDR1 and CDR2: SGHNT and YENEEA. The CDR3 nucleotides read TGTGCCAGCAGCTCAGGACGGCTAGAACAAGAGACCCAGTACTTC. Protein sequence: CASSSGRLEQETQYF. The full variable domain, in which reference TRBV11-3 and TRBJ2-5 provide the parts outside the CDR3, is EAGVVQSPRYKIIEKKQPVAFWCNPISGHNTLYWYLQNLGQGPELLIRYENEEAVDDSQLPKDRFSAERLKGVDSTLKIQPAELGDSAVYLCASSSGRLEQETQYFGPGTRLLVL.

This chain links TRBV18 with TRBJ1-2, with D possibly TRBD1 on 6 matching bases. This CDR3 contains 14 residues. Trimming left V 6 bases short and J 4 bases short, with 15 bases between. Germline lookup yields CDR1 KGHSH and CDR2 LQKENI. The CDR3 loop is CASSIRGGSYGYTF. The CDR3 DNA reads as TGTGCCAGCTCGATTAGAGGGGGGAGCTATGGCTACACCTTC.

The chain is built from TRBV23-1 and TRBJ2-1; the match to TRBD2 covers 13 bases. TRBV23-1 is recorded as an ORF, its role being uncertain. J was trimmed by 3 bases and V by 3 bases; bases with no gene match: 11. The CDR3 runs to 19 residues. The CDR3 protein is CASSHRGLAGVAGYNEQFF. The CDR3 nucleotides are TGCGCCAGCAGTCACCGCGGACTAGCGGGAGTTGCAGGCTACAATGAGCAGTTCTTC.

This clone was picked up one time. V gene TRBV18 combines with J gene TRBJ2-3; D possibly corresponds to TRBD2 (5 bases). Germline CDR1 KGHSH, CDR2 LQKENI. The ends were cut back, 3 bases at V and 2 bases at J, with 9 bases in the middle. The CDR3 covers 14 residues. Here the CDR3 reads CASSPGVPTDTQYF. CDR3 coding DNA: TGTGCCAGCTCACCGGGAGTACCCACAGATACGCAGTATTTT.

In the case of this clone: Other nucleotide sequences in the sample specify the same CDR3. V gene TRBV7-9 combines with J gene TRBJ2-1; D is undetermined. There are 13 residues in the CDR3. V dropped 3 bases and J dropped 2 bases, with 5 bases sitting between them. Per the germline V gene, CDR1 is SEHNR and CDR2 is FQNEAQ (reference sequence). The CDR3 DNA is TGTGCCAGCAGCTTCGGCACCTACAATGAGCAGTTCTTC. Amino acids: CASSFGTYNEQFF. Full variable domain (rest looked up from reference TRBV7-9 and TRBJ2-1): DTGVSQNPRHKITKRGQNVTFRCDPISEHNRLYWYRQTLGQGPEFLTYFQNEAQLEKSRLLSDRFSAERPKGSFSTLEIQRTEQGDSAMYLCASSFGTYNEQFFGPGTRLTVL.

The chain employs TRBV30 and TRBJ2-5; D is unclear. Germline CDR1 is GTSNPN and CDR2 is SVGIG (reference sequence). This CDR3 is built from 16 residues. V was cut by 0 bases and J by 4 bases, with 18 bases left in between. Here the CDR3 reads CAWSVVAQGPLETQYF. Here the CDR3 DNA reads TGTGCCTGGAGTGTAGTGGCTCAAGGGCCCTTAGAGACCCAGTACTTC.

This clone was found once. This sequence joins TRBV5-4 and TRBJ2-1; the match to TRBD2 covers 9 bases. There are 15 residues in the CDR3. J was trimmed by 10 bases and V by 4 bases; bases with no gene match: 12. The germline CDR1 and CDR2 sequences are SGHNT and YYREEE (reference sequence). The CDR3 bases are TGTGCCAGCAGCCCGACTAGCGGACCCCCCAGAGAGCAGTTCTTC. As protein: CASSPTSGPPREQFF.

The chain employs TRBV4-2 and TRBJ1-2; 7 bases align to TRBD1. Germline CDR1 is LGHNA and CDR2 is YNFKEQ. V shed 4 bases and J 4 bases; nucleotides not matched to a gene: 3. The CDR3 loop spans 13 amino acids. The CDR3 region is CASSPGTAYGYTF. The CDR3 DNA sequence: TGTGCCAGCAGCCCGGGGACAGCCTATGGCTACACCTTC.

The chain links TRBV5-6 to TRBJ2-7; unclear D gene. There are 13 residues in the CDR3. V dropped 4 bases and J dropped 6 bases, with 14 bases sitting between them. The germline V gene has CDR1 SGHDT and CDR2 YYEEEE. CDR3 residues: CASSHRGRSEQYF. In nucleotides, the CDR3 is TGTGCCAGCAGCCACAGAGGTAGGTCCGAGCAGTACTTC.

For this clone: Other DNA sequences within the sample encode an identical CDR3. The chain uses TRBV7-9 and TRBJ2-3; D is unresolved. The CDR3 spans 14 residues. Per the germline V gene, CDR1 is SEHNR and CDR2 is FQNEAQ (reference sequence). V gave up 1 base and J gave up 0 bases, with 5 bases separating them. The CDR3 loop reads CASSLGASTDTQYF. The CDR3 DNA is TGTGCCAGCAGCTTAGGAGCGAGCACAGATACGCAGTATTTT. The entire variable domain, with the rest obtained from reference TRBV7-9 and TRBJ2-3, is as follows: DTGVSQNPRHKITKRGQNVTFRCDPISEHNRLYWYRQTLGQGPEFLTYFQNEAQLEKSRLLSDRFSAERPKGSFSTLEIQRTEQGDSAMYLCASSLGASTDTQYFGPGTRLTVL.

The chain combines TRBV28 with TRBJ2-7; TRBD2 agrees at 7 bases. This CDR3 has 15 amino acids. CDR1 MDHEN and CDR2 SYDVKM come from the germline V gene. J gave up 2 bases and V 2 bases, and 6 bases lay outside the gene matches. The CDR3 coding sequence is TGTGCCAGCAGTTTAAGTGCGGGAGAAGCCTACGAGCAGTACTTC. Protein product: CASSLSAGEAYEQYF.